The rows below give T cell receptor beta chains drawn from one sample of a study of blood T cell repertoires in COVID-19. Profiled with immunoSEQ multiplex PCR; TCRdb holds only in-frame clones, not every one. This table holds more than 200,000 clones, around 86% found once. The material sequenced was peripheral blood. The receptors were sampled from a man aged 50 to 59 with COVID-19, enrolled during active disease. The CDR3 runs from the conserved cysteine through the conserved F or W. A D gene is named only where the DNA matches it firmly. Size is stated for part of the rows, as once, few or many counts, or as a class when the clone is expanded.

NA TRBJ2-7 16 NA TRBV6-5 CASSYSLTATLYEQYF TGTGCCAGCAGTTACTCGCTGACAGCTACGCTCTACGAGCAGTACTTC
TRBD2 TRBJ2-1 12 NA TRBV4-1 CASSQPAGVQFF TGCGCCAGCAGCCAACCAGCGGGAGTGCAGTTCTTC
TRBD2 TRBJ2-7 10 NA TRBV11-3 CASSLASGSF TGTGCCAGCAGCTTAGCTAGCGGTAGCTTC
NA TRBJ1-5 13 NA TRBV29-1 CSVALGANQPQHF TGCAGCGTTGCCCTTGGGGCCAATCAGCCCCAGCATTTT
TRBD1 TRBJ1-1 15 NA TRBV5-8 CASSSGDRVISEAFF TGTGCCAGCAGCTCGGGGGACAGGGTAATATCTGAAGCTTTCTTT
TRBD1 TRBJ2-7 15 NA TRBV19 CASSIGGTGIYEQYF TGTGCCAGTAGTATCGGAGGGACAGGGATATACGAGCAGTACTTC
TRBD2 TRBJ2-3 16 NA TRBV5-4 CASSLAGLAGRDTQYF TGTGCCAGCAGCTTGGCCGGACTAGCGGGACGGGATACGCAGTATTTT
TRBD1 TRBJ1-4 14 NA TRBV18 CASSATGSTEKLFF TGTGCCAGCTCGGCGACAGGGTCGACGGAAAAACTGTTTTTT
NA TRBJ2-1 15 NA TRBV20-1 CSASGGSSSYNEQFF TGCAGTGCTAGTGGCGGATCGAGCTCCTACAATGAGCAGTTCTTC
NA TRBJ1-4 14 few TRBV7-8 CASTGGPLNEKLFF TGTGCCAGCACCGGGGGGCCACTGAATGAAAAACTGTTTTTT
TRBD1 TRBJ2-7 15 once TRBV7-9 CASSLEFRGKNEQYF TGTGCCAGCAGCTTAGAATTCAGGGGGAAAAACGAGCAGTACTTC
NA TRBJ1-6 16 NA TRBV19 CASTASAGFVGSPLHF TGTGCCAGTACGGCGTCGGCAGGGTTCGTCGGTTCACCCCTCCACTTT
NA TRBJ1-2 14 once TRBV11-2 CASSLVGGGGGYTF TGTGCCAGCAGCTTGGTGGGGGGCGGGGGTGGCTACACCTTC
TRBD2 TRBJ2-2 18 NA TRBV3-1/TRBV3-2 CASSPEFYSGGPVGELFF TGTGCCAGCAGCCCGGAATTCTACAGCGGGGGGCCCGTCGGGGAGCTGTTTTTT
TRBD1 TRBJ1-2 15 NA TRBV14 CASSLGQGPSYGYTF TGTGCCAGCAGCCTCGGACAGGGACCTTCCTATGGCTACACCTTC
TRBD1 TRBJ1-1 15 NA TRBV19 CASSIGTGVSTEAFF TGTGCCAGTAGTATAGGGACAGGGGTAAGCACTGAAGCTTTCTTT
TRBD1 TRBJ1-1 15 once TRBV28 CASSWTGRMNTEAFF TGTGCCAGCAGCTGGACAGGGCGCATGAACACTGAAGCTTTCTTT
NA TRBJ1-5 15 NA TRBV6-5 CASSLTTGLDQPQHF TGTGCCAGCAGTTTAACGACAGGACTCGATCAGCCCCAGCATTTT
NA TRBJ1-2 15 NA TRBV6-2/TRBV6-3 CASSYWADRNYGYTF TGTGCCAGCAGTTACTGGGCTGACAGGAACTATGGCTACACCTTC
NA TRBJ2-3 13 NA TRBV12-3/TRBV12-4 CASSLGLTDTQYF TGTGCCAGCAGTTTAGGACTCACAGATACGCAGTATTTT
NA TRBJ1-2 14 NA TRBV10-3 CAISESGGMGGYTF TGTGCCATCAGTGAGTCCGGAGGGATGGGAGGCTACACCTTC
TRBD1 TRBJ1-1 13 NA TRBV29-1 CSVVVTGGTEAFF TGCAGCGTTGTTGTGACAGGGGGCACTGAAGCTTTCTTT
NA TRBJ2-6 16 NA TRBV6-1 CASSERGSSGANVLTF TGTGCCAGCAGTGAACGGGGGAGCTCTGGGGCCAACGTCCTGACTTTC
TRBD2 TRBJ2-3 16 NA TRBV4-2 CASSQEWTSSTDTQYF TGTGCCAGCAGCCAAGAATGGACTAGTAGCACAGATACGCAGTATTTT
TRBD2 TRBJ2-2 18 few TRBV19 CASSIVLVRGVHTGELFF TGTGCCAGTAGTATAGTTCTAGTTCGGGGGGTTCACACCGGGGAGCTGTTTTTT
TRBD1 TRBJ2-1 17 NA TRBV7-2 CASSLAGTGISYNEQFF TGTGCCAGCAGCTTAGCCGGGACAGGGATTTCCTACAATGAGCAGTTCTTC
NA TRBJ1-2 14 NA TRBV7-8 CASSAGGTNYGYTF TGTGCCAGCAGCGCTGGCGGGACTAACTATGGCTACACCTTC
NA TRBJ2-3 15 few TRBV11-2 CASSPRRGPTDTQYF TGTGCCAGCAGCCCCCGGAGGGGGCCGACAGATACGCAGTATTTT
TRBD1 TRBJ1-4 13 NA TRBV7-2 CASSLGQGGKLFF TGTGCCAGCAGCTTGGGACAGGGAGGAAAACTGTTTTTT
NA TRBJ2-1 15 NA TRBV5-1 CASSLSGGYYNEQFF TGCGCCAGCAGCTTAAGCGGCGGTTATTACAATGAGCAGTTCTTC
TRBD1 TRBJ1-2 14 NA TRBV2 CASSERGQNYGYTF TGTGCCAGCAGTGAAAGGGGGCAGAACTATGGCTACACCTTC
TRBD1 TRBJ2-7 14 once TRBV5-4 CASSSPGQGYEQYF TGTGCCAGCAGCTCCCCGGGACAGGGCTACGAGCAGTACTTC
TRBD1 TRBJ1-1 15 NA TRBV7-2 CASSLEARGHTEAFF TGTGCCAGCAGCTTAGAAGCCAGGGGGCACACTGAAGCTTTCTTT
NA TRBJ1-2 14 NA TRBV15 CATSRDVRNYGYTF TGTGCCACCAGCAGAGATGTCAGAAACTATGGCTACACCTTC
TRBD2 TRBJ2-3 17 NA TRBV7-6 CASSLAVSGALADTQYF TGTGCCAGCAGCTTAGCTGTTAGCGGGGCGCTGGCAGATACGCAGTATTTT
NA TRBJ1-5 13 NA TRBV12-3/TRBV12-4 CATRQGGNQPQHF TGTGCCACACGCCAGGGTGGCAATCAGCCCCAGCATTTT
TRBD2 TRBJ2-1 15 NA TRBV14 CASSRTSGDYNEQFF TGTGCCAGCAGCCGGACTAGCGGGGACTACAATGAGCAGTTCTTC
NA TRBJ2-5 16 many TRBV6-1 CASCEAGRGAGETQYF TGTGCCAGCTGTGAAGCGGGGAGGGGGGCTGGGGAGACCCAGTACTTC
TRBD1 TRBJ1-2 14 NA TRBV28 CASSTYRGVGGYTF TGTGCCAGCAGTACTTACAGGGGCGTGGGTGGCTACACCTTC
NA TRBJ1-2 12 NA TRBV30 CAWSFTGRGYTF TGTGCCTGGAGTTTTACAGGACGTGGCTACACCTTC
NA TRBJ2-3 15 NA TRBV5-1 CASRDQVSEADTQYF TGCGCCTCCCGTGATCAGGTTTCGGAGGCAGATACGCAGTATTTT
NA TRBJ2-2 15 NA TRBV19 CASRPQRRNTGELFF TGTGCCAGCCGTCCACAGCGGAGGAACACCGGGGAGCTGTTTTTT
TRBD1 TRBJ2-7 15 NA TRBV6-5 CASSYSIRQGYEQYF TGTGCCAGCAGTTACTCCATTCGACAGGGCTACGAGCAGTACTTC
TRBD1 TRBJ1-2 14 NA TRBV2 CASSVGTANYGYTF TGTGCCAGCAGTGTGGGGACAGCCAACTATGGCTACACCTTC
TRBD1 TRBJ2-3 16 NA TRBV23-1 CASKRDRETSTDTQYF TGCGCCAGCAAACGGGACAGGGAGACTAGCACAGATACGCAGTATTTT
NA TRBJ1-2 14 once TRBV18 CASSPGQGRGGYTF TGTGCCAGCTCGCCGGGGCAGGGGCGAGGAGGCTACACCTTC
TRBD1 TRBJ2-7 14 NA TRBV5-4 CASSSRDRNYEQYF TGTGCCAGCAGCTCCAGGGACAGAAACTACGAGCAGTACTTC
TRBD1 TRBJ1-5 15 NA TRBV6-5 CASSLTGVGDQPQHF TGTGCCAGCAGCCTGACAGGGGTTGGCGATCAGCCCCAGCATTTT
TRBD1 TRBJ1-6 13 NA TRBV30 CAWAGTGDSPLHF TGTGCCTGGGCCGGGACAGGGGATTCACCCCTCCACTTT
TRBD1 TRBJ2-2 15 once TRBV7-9 CASSPDRANTGELFF TGTGCCAGCAGCCCCGACAGGGCGAACACCGGGGAGCTGTTTTTT
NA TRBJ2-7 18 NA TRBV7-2 CASSHPQVGPTWSYEQYF TGTGCCAGCAGCCACCCTCAAGTGGGCCCCACCTGGTCATACGAGCAGTACTTC
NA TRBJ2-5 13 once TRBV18 CASSPGQGETQYF TGTGCCAGCTCACCAGGGCAGGGAGAGACCCAGTACTTC
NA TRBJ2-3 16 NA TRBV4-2 CASSQEIASGTDTQYF TGTGCCAGCAGCCAAGAAATCGCTAGCGGCACAGATACGCAGTATTTT
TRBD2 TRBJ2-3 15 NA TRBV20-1 CSASLLAGGADTQYF TGCAGTGCTAGTTTACTAGCGGGGGGCGCAGATACGCAGTATTTT
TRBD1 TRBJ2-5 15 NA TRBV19 CASGPTGPGFETQYF TGTGCCAGTGGACCGACAGGGCCCGGATTCGAGACCCAGTACTTC